Listed below are T cell receptor beta chains from one sample, sequenced in a study of T cells in tuberculosis. Clones were sequenced by immunoSEQ multiplex PCR, and TCRdb holds only the in-frame ones, with some missing. The sample shows tens of thousands of clones, roughly 96% of them seen only once. The sequencing here drew on PBMCs, taken at tuberculosis diagnosis. The receptors derive from an adult with tuberculosis. Each CDR3 is given with its conserved first and last residue. Fields, in order: V gene, D gene, clone size, J gene, CDR3 protein, CDR3 DNA. D genes are given only for firm matches. The size of a clone is reported for some rows only, either as once, few or many, or as a class for expanded clones.

v_call: TRBV5-4; d_call: -; clone_size: -; j_call: TRBJ1-4; cdr3_aa: CASSLGVDEEKLFF; cdr3_nt: TGTGCCAGCAGTCTCGGGGTCGATGAAGAAAAACTGTTTTTT
v_call: TRBV15; d_call: -; clone_size: few; j_call: TRBJ1-2; cdr3_aa: CATSPPGLGKVFGYTF; cdr3_nt: TGTGCCACCAGCCCCCCCGGGTTGGGTAAGGTATTTGGCTACACCTTC
v_call: TRBV29-1; d_call: -; clone_size: -; j_call: TRBJ1-1; cdr3_aa: CSVAWDGSTEAFF; cdr3_nt: TGCAGCGTTGCGTGGGACGGGAGCACTGAAGCTTTCTTT
v_call: TRBV2; d_call: TRBD1; clone_size: -; j_call: TRBJ1-3; cdr3_aa: CASRATGASGNTIYF; cdr3_nt: TGTGCCAGCAGAGCGACAGGGGCGTCTGGAAACACCATATATTTT
v_call: TRBV6-6; d_call: TRBD2; clone_size: -; j_call: TRBJ2-1; cdr3_aa: CASSYASGRGNEQFF; cdr3_nt: TGTGCCAGCAGTTACGCGAGCGGGAGGGGCAATGAGCAGTTCTTC
v_call: TRBV7-6; d_call: TRBD2; clone_size: -; j_call: TRBJ2-3; cdr3_aa: CASSLSGRGGRTDTQYF; cdr3_nt: TGTGCCAGCAGCCTTAGCGGGAGGGGCGGCCGCACAGATACGCAGTATTTT
v_call: TRBV6-1; d_call: -; clone_size: -; j_call: TRBJ1-2; cdr3_aa: CASRRTVYGYTF; cdr3_nt: TGTGCCAGCCGAAGGACAGTCTATGGCTACACCTTC
v_call: TRBV7-2; d_call: TRBD1; clone_size: -; j_call: TRBJ1-5; cdr3_aa: CASSLTGEKDQPQHF; cdr3_nt: TGTGCCAGCAGCTTAACAGGGGAAAAGGATCAGCCCCAGCATTTT
v_call: TRBV5-3; d_call: TRBD2; clone_size: -; j_call: TRBJ2-3; cdr3_aa: CARSFSGRKTDTQYF; cdr3_nt: TGTGCCAGAAGCTTTAGCGGGAGGAAGACAGATACGCAGTATTTT
v_call: TRBV6-6; d_call: TRBD2; clone_size: -; j_call: TRBJ2-1; cdr3_aa: CASSPAGLASYNEQFF; cdr3_nt: TGTGCCAGCAGTCCAGCAGGACTAGCGAGCTACAATGAGCAGTTCTTC
v_call: TRBV5-6; d_call: -; clone_size: -; j_call: TRBJ1-1; cdr3_aa: CASSLRGYNTEAFF; cdr3_nt: TGTGCCAGCAGCTTGAGGGGCTACAACACTGAAGCTTTCTTT
v_call: TRBV5-6; d_call: TRBD1; clone_size: once; j_call: TRBJ1-2; cdr3_aa: CASSLANRGHGYTF; cdr3_nt: TGTGCCAGCAGCTTAGCCAACAGGGGACATGGCTACACCTTC
v_call: TRBV4-1; d_call: TRBD2; clone_size: -; j_call: TRBJ2-7; cdr3_aa: CASSQETSVSYEQYF; cdr3_nt: TGCGCCAGCAGCCAAGAGACTAGCGTCTCCTACGAGCAGTACTTC
v_call: TRBV7-2; d_call: TRBD2; clone_size: once; j_call: TRBJ2-7; cdr3_aa: CASSPGLAGAGEQYF; cdr3_nt: TGTGCCAGCAGCCCGGGACTAGCGGGAGCCGGCGAGCAGTACTTC
v_call: TRBV9; d_call: -; clone_size: -; j_call: TRBJ2-2; cdr3_aa: CASSRRVPSGPGELFF; cdr3_nt: TGTGCCAGCAGTCGCAGGGTCCCTTCGGGTCCCGGGGAGCTGTTTTTT
v_call: TRBV7-2; d_call: TRBD1; clone_size: -; j_call: TRBJ2-1; cdr3_aa: CASSIPTGGMAYNEQFF; cdr3_nt: TGTGCCAGCAGCATACCGACAGGGGGTATGGCCTACAATGAGCAGTTCTTC
v_call: TRBV30; d_call: TRBD2; clone_size: -; j_call: TRBJ2-1; cdr3_aa: CAWSLGTSGGANEQFF; cdr3_nt: TGTGCCTGGAGTCTAGGGACTAGCGGGGGTGCTAATGAGCAGTTCTTC
v_call: TRBV6-4; d_call: TRBD2; clone_size: -; j_call: TRBJ2-1; cdr3_aa: CASSEGAGVNEQFF; cdr3_nt: TGTGCCAGCAGTGAGGGTGCGGGAGTCAATGAGCAGTTCTTC
v_call: TRBV13; d_call: -; clone_size: -; j_call: TRBJ2-7; cdr3_aa: CASSLGSSFLEQYF; cdr3_nt: TGTGCCAGCAGCTTAGGTTCCAGTTTCCTCGAGCAGTACTTC
v_call: TRBV5-6; d_call: TRBD1; clone_size: -; j_call: TRBJ2-1; cdr3_aa: CASGRTGANIFQFF; cdr3_nt: TGTGCCAGCGGAAGGACAGGGGCGAATATTTTCCAGTTCTTC
v_call: TRBV7-2; d_call: -; clone_size: -; j_call: TRBJ1-1; cdr3_aa: CASSWKGGTEAFF; cdr3_nt: TGTGCCAGCAGCTGGAAAGGGGGAACTGAAGCTTTCTTT